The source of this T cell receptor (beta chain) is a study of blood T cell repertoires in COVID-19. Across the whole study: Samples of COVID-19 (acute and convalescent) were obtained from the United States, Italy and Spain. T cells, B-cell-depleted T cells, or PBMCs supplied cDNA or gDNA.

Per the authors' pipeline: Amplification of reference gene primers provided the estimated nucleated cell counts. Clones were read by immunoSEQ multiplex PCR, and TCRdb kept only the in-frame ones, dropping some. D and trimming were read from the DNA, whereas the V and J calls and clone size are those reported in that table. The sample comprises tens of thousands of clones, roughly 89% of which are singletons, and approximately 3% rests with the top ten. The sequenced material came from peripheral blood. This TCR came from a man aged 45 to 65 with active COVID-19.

The CDR3, as DNA: TGTGCCAGCAGTGAAGTTACAGGTTCTAGCACAGATACGCAGTATTTT. Protein product: CASSEVTGSSTDTQYF. This chain links TRBV6-1 with TRBJ2-3, with D possibly TRBD1 on 5 matching bases. V lost 1 base to trimming and J lost 0 bases, with 11 bases between them. This CDR3 contains 16 residues. The germline V gene encodes CDR1 MNHNS and CDR2 SASEGT.